One sample yielded the 27 T cell receptor beta chains listed below, sequenced in a study of T-cell memory formation after mild COVID-19. TCRdb used MiXCR to reprocess the 5' RACE reads, holding one entry per CDR3 protein. The sample has some 30,000 distinct CDR3 sequences, 7.4% seen once; the top ten hold less than 15%. The specimen was PBMCs or a T cell subset sorted from them (not recorded which). The receptors derive from an adult woman who had mild COVID-19 (a few samples of this study predate the infection). Cell type and time point are not known.

This clonotype is categorized as medium-sized. This chain uses TRBV11-1 with TRBJ1-1, with TRBD1 as a possible D gene (5 bases). V lost 1 base to trimming and J lost 5 bases, with 14 bases between them. In germline, CDR1 is SGHAT, CDR2 FQDESV (reference sequence). This CDR3 region has 15 residues. CDR3 residues: CASSLGRQRGTEAFF. CDR3 DNA: TGTGCCAGCAGCTTAGGACGTCAGAGGGGAACTGAAGCTTTCTTT. The entire variable domain, with the rest obtained from reference TRBV11-1 and TRBJ1-1, is as follows: EAEVAQSPRYKITEKSQAVAFWCDPISGHATLYWYRQILGQGPELLVQFQDESVVDDSQLPKDRFSAERLKGVDSTLKIQPAELGDSAMYLCASSLGRQRGTEAFFGQGTRLTVV.

This clonotype was picked up many times. The J gene is TRBJ1-1, the V gene TRBV3-1; D is unclear. The germline CDR1 and CDR2 sequences are LGHDT and YNNKEL (reference sequence). There are 13 residues in the CDR3. V was pared by 3 bases and J by 4 bases, with 9 bases between. CDR3 residues: CASSQDQFTEAFF. CDR3 nucleotides: TGTGCCAGCAGCCAGGACCAGTTCACTGAAGCTTTCTTT.

A word on this clonotype: This clone may be a read error of a much larger clone one base away. The chain recombines TRBV12-3 or TRBV12-4 with TRBJ2-2; 8 positions agree with TRBD2. Losses at the gene ends were 7 bases for V and 5 bases for J; bases not matched to a gene: 9. The length of the CDR3 is 15 residues. The CDR3 nucleotides read TGTGCCAGCACCTTGATCGGGGGGGGTACCGGGGAGCTGTTTTTT. This encodes CASTLIGGGTGELFF.

This clonotype was recorded at least ten times. The CDR3 loop reads CSARGGGSAQETQYF. The DNA of the CDR3 is TGCAGTGCTAGAGGGGGGGGGAGTGCTCAAGAGACCCAGTACTTC. The rearrangement uses TRBV20-1 and TRBJ2-5; TRBD2 matches at 7 bases. Unmatched junction bases numbered 7, after V lost 1 base and J lost 2 bases. Germline V gene data show CDR1 as DFQATT and CDR2 as SNEGSKA (reference sequence). The CDR3 has 15 residues.

This clonotype was counted ten times or more. V gene TRBV7-2 combines with J gene TRBJ1-6, with unresolved D. The V end was cut by 3 bases, the J end by 0 bases, with 6 bases between. Germline assignment: CDR1 SGHTA and CDR2 FQGNSA. The CDR3 extends over 15 amino acids. CDR3 loop: CASSLDHSYNSPLHF. As DNA, the CDR3 is TGTGCCAGCAGCTTGGACCACTCCTATAATTCACCCCTCCACTTT.

There are many counts of this clonotype. In DNA form, the CDR3 reads TGTGCCAGCAGCCAAGATCATAGCGAGCAACGCACAGATACGCAGTATTTT. Its protein is CASSQDHSEQRTDTQYF. The chain recombines TRBV4-2 with TRBJ2-3, with a weak D call TRBD2 (5 bases). Germline CDR1 and CDR2: LGHNA and YNFKEQ. The V gene lost 0 bases and the J gene lost 1 base, with 14 bases spanning the gap. The length of the CDR3 is 17 residues.

This clonotype is classed as medium-sized. This chain connects TRBV7-6 to TRBJ1-5, with D possibly TRBD1 on 5 matching bases. Deletions cut 1 base from V and 2 bases from J, with 9 bases between. Per germline, CDR1 SGHVS and CDR2 FNYEAQ. This CDR3 is 15 amino acids long. This CDR3 reads CASSLGGLGNQPQHF. The CDR3 DNA sequence: TGTGCCAGCAGCTTAGGGGGGTTAGGCAATCAGCCCCAGCATTTT.

This clonotype appeared many times. The junction shows a germline mismatch at one end, possibly a read error. The gene calls are TRBV6-2 or TRBV6-3 and TRBJ2-1, with TRBD1 as a possible D gene (6 bases). The germline V gene encodes CDR1 MNHEY and CDR2 SVGEGT. The CDR3 covers 18 residues. The CDR3 DNA follows: TGTGCCAGCAGTTACTCGCCAGGGGTGGGAGTCTCCGACAATGAGCAGTTCTTC. Protein sequence: CASSYSPGVGVSDNEQFF.

In its sample, this clonotype ranks as medium-sized. The rearrangement links TRBV12-3 or TRBV12-4 to TRBJ1-1; D gene unclear. Trimming removed 1 base at V and 2 bases at J, with 5 bases between. The CDR3 has 13 amino acids. Here the CDR3 DNA reads TGTGCCAGCAGTTTAGGTAAAAACACTGAAGCTTTCTTT. Protein sequence: CASSLGKNTEAFF.

This clonotype was observed at least ten times. V and J are TRBV2 and TRBJ1-1, with unresolved D. The germline CDR1 and CDR2 sequences are SNHLY and FYNNEI. The V end lost 6 bases, the J end lost 0 bases, and 11 bases lay between the germline ends. This CDR3 has 14 residues. The CDR3: CASRQDRMNTEAFF. CDR3 DNA sequence: TGTGCCAGCAGGCAAGACCGGATGAACACTGAAGCTTTCTTT.

On this clonotype: With a much larger clone just one base away, this may be a read error. Here the CDR3 DNA reads TGTGCCACCAGCAGATGCATCCAAGAGACCCAGTACTTC. Its protein product is CATSRCIQETQYF. J is TRBJ2-5 and V is TRBV15; no firm D call. V was cut by 2 bases and J by 1 base, with 5 bases left in between. This CDR3 is built from 13 residues. The germline V gene encodes CDR1 LNHNV and CDR2 YYDKDF (reference sequence).

This clonotype was seen ten or more times. This sequence joins TRBV7-8 and TRBJ1-4; a possible D gene is TRBD1 (6 bases). V dropped 8 bases and J dropped 2 bases, with 12 bases sitting between them. CDR1 is SGHVS, CDR2 FQNEAQ, per germline. This CDR3 spans 14 amino acids. CDR3 loop: CASRGGFTNEKLFF. DNA for the CDR3: TGTGCCAGCCGAGGGGGTTTCACTAATGAAAAACTGTTTTTT.

This clonotype was counted at least ten times. This chain's CDR3 is CASSLAGLAGGLRYNEQFF. Here the CDR3 DNA reads TGTGCCAGCAGCTTGGCCGGGCTAGCGGGGGGGCTAAGGTACAATGAGCAGTTCTTC. The chain employs TRBV5-4 and TRBJ2-1; 12 nucleotides match TRBD2. This CDR3 region has 19 residues. With 0 bases clipped from V and 4 bases from J, the junction kept 11 bases outside the gene matches. Germline V gene data show CDR1 as SGHNT and CDR2 as YYREEE (reference sequence).

In its sample, this clonotype was seen many times. The chain links TRBV7-2 to TRBJ1-2, with D uncertain. Deletions cut 4 bases from V and 2 bases from J, with 20 bases between. In germline, CDR1 is SGHTA, CDR2 FQGNSA. The length of the CDR3 is 17 residues. The CDR3, as DNA: TGTGCCAGCAGCTCAAACCCCGGGCCCCTTGCGAACTATGGCTACACCTTC. This encodes CASSSNPGPLANYGYTF.

This clonotype appeared a few times. The J gene is TRBJ1-5, the V gene TRBV27; TRBD1 agrees at 9 bases. This CDR3 is built from 16 residues. CDR1 and CDR2 (germline): MNHEY, SMNVEV (reference sequence). Unmatched junction bases numbered 4, after V lost 2 bases and J lost 2 bases. CDR3 in amino acids: CASSLRQGVRNQPQHF. The CDR3 bases are TGTGCCAGCAGTTTAAGACAGGGGGTGCGCAATCAGCCCCAGCATTTT.

The rearrangement joins TRBV7-1 to TRBJ2-3; D uncertain. TRBV7-1 is treated as an ORF (open reading frame) with a function not yet certain. The V end was cut by 3 bases, the J end by 1 base, with 8 bases between. CDR3 size: 14 residues. CDR3 coding DNA: TGTGCCAGCAGCTCGCCCTGGGGCACAGATACGCAGTATTTT. It specifies CASSSPWGTDTQYF.

This clonotype was counted ten times or more. The chain combines TRBV11-2 with TRBJ2-5; D tentatively reads TRBD1 or TRBD2 (5 bases each). CDR3 length: 14 amino acids. Germline V lookup: CDR1 SGHAT, CDR2 FQNNGV. The ends were cut back, 5 bases at V and 2 bases at J, with 12 bases in the middle. CDR3 coding DNA: TGTGCCAGCAGCCCCCGGGGCGGGCAAGAGACCCAGTACTTC. Translated, it gives CASSPRGGQETQYF. Combining the CDR3 with reference TRBV11-2 and TRBJ2-5 gives the whole variable domain EAGVAQSPRYKIIEKRQSVAFWCNPISGHATLYWYQQILGQGPKLLIQFQNNGVVDDSQLPKDRFSAERLKGVDSTLKIQPAKLEDSAVYLCASSPRGGQETQYFGPGTRLLVL.

This clonotype was seen repeatedly, ten times or more. The chain recombines TRBV12-3 or TRBV12-4 with TRBJ1-2; possible D gene TRBD1, 6 bases. Between the trimmed V and J ends, which lost 4 bases and 5 bases, there was a span of 14 bases. This CDR3 spans 14 amino acids. The CDR3 spells CASSSNQGRYGYTF. The CDR3 bases are TGTGCCAGCAGTTCTAACCAGGGGAGGTATGGCTACACCTTC.

This clonotype was observed at least ten times. The chain uses TRBV12-3 or TRBV12-4 and TRBJ2-3; 8 bases align to TRBD2. J was trimmed by 6 bases and V by 2 bases; bases with no gene match: 4. There are 14 residues in the CDR3. The CDR3 region is CASSLTGGPDTQYF. The CDR3 nucleotides read TGTGCCAGCAGTTTAACGGGGGGGCCCGATACGCAGTATTTT.

The sample holds many counts of this clonotype. This chain links TRBV4-2 with TRBJ1-5; D call uncertain. CDR3 length equals 13 residues. Trimming left V 1 base short and J 7 bases short, with 8 bases between. Germline-derived CDR1 and CDR2 are LGHNA and YNFKEQ. Here the CDR3 reads CASSQGRGQPQHF. The CDR3 region has the DNA TGTGCCAGCAGCCAAGGGCGAGGACAGCCCCAGCATTTT.

This clonotype showed up many times. This chain uses TRBV27 with TRBJ1-3, with a tentative D call TRBD1 (5 bases). This CDR3 is 17 amino acids long. CDR1 and CDR2 from the germline V gene are MNHEY and SMNVEV (reference sequence). Trimming shortened V by 0 bases and J by 2 bases, and 14 bases separated the two germline ends. CDR3 sequence reads: CASSLSIGGSAGNTIYF. The CDR3 bases are TGTGCCAGCAGTTTATCGATTGGGGGATCCGCTGGAAACACCATATATTTT.

The table lists this clonotype with many counts. V usage is TRBV10-3 and J usage is TRBJ1-6; D call uncertain. This CDR3 has 13 residues. V lost 3 bases to trimming and J lost 8 bases, with 8 bases between them. CDR1 and CDR2 (germline): ENHRY, SYGVKD. CDR3 region: CAISDDPYSPLHF. The CDR3 bases are TGTGCCATCAGTGACGACCCATATTCACCCCTCCACTTT.

This clonotype appeared many times. The chain carries TRBV24-1 and TRBJ2-3; 9 bases align to TRBD2. Germline V gives CDR1 KGHDR, CDR2 SFDVKD. The CDR3 consists of 18 residues. With V trimmed by 1 base and J by 1 base, 8 bases remained unmatched. CDR3 residues: CATSDLWSSGRGTDTQYF. The DNA of the CDR3 is TGTGCCACCAGTGATTTATGGAGTAGCGGGAGAGGCACAGATACGCAGTATTTT.

This clonotype showed up many times. The rearrangement joins TRBV25-1 to TRBJ1-3; no reliable D call. Germline V gene data show CDR1 as MGHDK and CDR2 as SYGVNS. Trimming removed 6 bases from V and 0 bases from J, with 6 bases in between. The CDR3 covers 13 residues. The CDR3 loop is CASSVISGNTIYF. The CDR3 nucleotides read TGTGCCAGCAGCGTCATCTCTGGAAACACCATATATTTT. The full variable domain, its missing parts supplied by reference TRBV25-1 and TRBJ1-3, is EADIYQTPRYLVIGTGKKITLECSQTMGHDKMYWYQQDPGMELHLIHYSYGVNSTEKGDLSSESTVSRIRTEHFPLTLESARPSHTSQYLCASSVISGNTIYFGEGSWLTVV.

This clonotype appeared a few times. The chain recombines TRBV19 with TRBJ2-5; D is uncertain. The CDR3 is 13 amino acids. The ends were cut back, 3 bases at V and 4 bases at J, with 9 bases in the middle. Germline-derived CDR1 and CDR2 are LNHDA and SQIVND (reference sequence). The CDR3 is CASSIKRGETQYF. The CDR3 DNA is TGTGCCAGTAGTATCAAGCGTGGAGAGACCCAGTACTTC.

To note about this clonotype: A much larger clone lies one base from this, so it may be a read error. The chain has TRBV27 and TRBJ2-7; 8 bases agree with TRBD1. The CDR3 length is 16 residues. Germline V gene data show CDR1 as MNHEY and CDR2 as SMNVEV (reference sequence). This CDR3 is CASSREPTGGIYEKYF. DNA for the CDR3: TGTGCCAGCAGCCGCGAGCCCACAGGGGGAATCTACGAGAAGTACTTC.

This clonotype came up many times. V gene TRBV3-1 combines with J gene TRBJ2-1, with 10 nucleotides matching TRBD1. This CDR3 has 15 amino acids. The ends lost 7 bases at V and 4 bases at J; junction bases unmatched: 7. The germline CDR1 and CDR2 sequences are LGHDT and YNNKEL (reference sequence). The CDR3 DNA reads TGTGCCAGCAACCGGTGGGACAGGGGATACAATGAGCAGTTCTTC. As protein: CASNRWDRGYNEQFF.